This note documents a single TCR beta chain sequence. Its antigen is still unknown. Assay: immunoSEQ multiplex PCR; the TCRdb copy retains only in-frame clones and omits some. Of about 170,000 clones in the sample, approximately 89% were seen once. These data come from a study of cytomegalovirus exposure and HLA in healthy donors. General study results and limits: The listing of roughly 160 TCR beta chains classed them as cytomegalovirus-associated. CMV antigen specificity was confirmed in vitro for a few CMV-associated chains. Most observed TCR sequences were rare, whereas some public TCRs were detected in many donors.

The germline CDR1 and CDR2 sequences are SGHRS and YFSETQ. Trimming removed 0 bases from V and 4 bases from J, with 7 bases in between. The CDR3 runs to 13 residues. The study drew the donors from its roughly 120-subject validation cohort, separate from the roughly 700-subject first cohort. This TCR was recovered from a woman aged 18-29 years in good health and CMV-seropositive. The specimen sequenced was PBMCs. The genes are TRBV5-1 and TRBJ1-2; TRBD1 is a possible D gene (5 bases). The CDR3 nucleotides are TGCGCCAGCAGCTTGGCAGGGATCTATGGCTACACCTTC. It codes for CASSLAGIYGYTF.